This TCR beta chain derives from a study of blood T cell repertoires in COVID-19. As for the study in general: The analysed material was cDNA or gDNA that came from T cells, B-cell-depleted T cells, or PBMCs.

Measured with immunoSEQ multiplex PCR; TCRdb has only the in-frame clones, and not every one. Of 150,000 to 200,000 clones in the sample, 80% to 85% were seen once. This CDR3 comprises 13 residues. Deletions cut 2 bases from V and 7 bases from J, with 11 bases between. Germline V CDR1 and CDR2: LGHNA, YSLEER. The chain carries TRBV4-3 and TRBJ1-1; D uncertain. The sequenced material came from peripheral blood. The source is a woman in her twenties or thirties with acute or convalescent COVID-19. DNA of the CDR3: TGCGCCAGCAGCCAAAAGGGAGGCCTTGAAGCTTTCTTT. It specifies CASSQKGGLEAFF.